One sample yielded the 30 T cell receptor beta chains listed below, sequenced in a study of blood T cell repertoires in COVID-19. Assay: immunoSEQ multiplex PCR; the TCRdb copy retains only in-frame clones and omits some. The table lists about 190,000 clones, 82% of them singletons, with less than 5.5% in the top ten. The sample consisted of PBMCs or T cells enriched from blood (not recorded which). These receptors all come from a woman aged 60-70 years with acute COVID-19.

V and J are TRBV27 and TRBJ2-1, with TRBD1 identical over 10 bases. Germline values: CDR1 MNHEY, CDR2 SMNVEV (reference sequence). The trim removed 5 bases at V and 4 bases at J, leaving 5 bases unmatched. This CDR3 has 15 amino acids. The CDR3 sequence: CASSGDRGVYNEQFF. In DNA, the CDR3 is TGTGCCAGCAGTGGGGACAGGGGAGTTTACAATGAGCAGTTCTTC.

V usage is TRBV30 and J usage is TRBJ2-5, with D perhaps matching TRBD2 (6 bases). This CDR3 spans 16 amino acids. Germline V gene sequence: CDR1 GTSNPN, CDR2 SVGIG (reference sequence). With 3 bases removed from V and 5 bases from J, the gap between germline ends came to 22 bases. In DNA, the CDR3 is TGTGCCTGGAGAGGATTCGGAGGAAACCGGGGGGAGACCCAGTACTTC. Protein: CAWRGFGGNRGETQYF.

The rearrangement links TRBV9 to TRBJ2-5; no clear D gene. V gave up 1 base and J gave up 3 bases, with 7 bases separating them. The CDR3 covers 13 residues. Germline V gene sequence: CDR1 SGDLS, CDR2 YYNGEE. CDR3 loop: CASSVSYEETQYF. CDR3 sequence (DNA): TGTGCCAGCAGCGTAAGCTACGAAGAGACCCAGTACTTC.

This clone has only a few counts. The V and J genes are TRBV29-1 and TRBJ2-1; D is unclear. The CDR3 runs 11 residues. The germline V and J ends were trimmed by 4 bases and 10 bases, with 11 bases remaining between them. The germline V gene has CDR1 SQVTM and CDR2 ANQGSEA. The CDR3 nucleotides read TGCAGCGTTGGGCCCTCGGAGGAGCAGTTCTTC. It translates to CSVGPSEEQFF.

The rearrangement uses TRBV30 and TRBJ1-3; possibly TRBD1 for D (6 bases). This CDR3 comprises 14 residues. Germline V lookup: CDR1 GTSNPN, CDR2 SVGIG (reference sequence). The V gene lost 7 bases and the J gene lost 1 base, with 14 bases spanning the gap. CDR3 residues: CAYLRGGSGNTIYF. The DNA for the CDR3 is TGTGCCTACCTCAGGGGAGGGTCTGGAAACACCATATATTTT.

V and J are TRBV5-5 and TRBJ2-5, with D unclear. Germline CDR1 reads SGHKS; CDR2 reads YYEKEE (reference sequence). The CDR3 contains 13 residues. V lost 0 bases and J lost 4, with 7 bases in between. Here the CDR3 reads CASSLAPGETQYF. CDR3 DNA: TGTGCCAGCAGCTTGGCCCCAGGAGAGACCCAGTACTTC.

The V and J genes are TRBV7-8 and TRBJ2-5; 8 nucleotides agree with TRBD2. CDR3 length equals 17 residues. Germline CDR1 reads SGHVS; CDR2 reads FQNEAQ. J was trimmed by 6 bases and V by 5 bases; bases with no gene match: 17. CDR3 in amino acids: CASSPARAFGTSKTQYF. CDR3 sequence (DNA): TGTGCCAGCAGCCCGGCCCGGGCATTTGGGACTAGTAAGACCCAGTACTTC.

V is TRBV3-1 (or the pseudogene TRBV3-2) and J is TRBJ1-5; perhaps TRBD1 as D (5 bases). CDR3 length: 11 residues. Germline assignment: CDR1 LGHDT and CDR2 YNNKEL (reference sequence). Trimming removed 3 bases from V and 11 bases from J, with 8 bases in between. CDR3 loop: CASSQGGAQHF. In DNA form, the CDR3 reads TGTGCCAGCAGCCAGGGGGGAGCCCAGCATTTT.

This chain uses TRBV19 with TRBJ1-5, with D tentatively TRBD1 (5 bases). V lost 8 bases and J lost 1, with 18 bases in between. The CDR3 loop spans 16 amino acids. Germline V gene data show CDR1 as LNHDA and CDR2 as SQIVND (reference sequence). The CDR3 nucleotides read TGTGCCAGTCGGCGGGGGTCTTTGAGGAGCAATCAGCCCCAGCATTTT. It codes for CASRRGSLRSNQPQHF.

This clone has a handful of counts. In DNA form, the CDR3 reads TGTGCCAGCAGCTCCGGAGGTATTTCCTACGAGCAGTACTTC. This gives the protein CASSSGGISYEQYF. This chain joins TRBV11-2 and TRBJ2-7; D may be TRBD2 (5 bases). This CDR3 contains 14 residues. The germline V and J ends were trimmed by 4 bases and 1 base, with 11 bases remaining between them. The germline V gene has CDR1 SGHAT and CDR2 FQNNGV.

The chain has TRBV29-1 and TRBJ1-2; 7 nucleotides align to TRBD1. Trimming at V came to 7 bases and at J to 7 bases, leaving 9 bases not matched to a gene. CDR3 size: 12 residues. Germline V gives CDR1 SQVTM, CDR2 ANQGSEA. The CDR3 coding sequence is TGCAGCGCCCTACAGGGGATGTCTGGCTACACCTTC. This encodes CSALQGMSGYTF.

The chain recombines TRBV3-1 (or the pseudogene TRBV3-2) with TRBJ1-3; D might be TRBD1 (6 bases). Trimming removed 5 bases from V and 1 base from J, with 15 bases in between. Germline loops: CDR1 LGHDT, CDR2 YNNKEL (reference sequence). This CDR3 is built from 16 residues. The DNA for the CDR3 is TGTGCCAGCAGCACGGACAGCGGCAAATCTGGAAACACCATATATTTT. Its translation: CASSTDSGKSGNTIYF.

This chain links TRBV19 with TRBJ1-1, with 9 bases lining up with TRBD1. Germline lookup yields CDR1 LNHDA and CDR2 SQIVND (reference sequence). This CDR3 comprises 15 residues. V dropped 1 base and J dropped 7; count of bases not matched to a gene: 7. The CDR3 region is CASSIGTGEIGEAFF. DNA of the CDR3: TGTGCCAGTAGTATAGGGACAGGGGAGATTGGTGAAGCTTTCTTT.

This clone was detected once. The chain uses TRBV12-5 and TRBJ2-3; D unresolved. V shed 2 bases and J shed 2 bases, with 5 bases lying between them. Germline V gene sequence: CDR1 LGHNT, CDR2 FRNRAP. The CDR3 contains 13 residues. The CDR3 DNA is TGTGCTAGTGGTTTGAAAGCCACAGATACGCAGTATTTT. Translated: CASGLKATDTQYF. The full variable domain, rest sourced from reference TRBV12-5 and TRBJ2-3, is DARVTQTPRHKVTEMGQEVTMRCQPILGHNTVFWYRQTMMQGLELLAYFRNRAPLDDSGMPKDRFSAEMPDATLATLKIQPSEPRDSAVYFCASGLKATDTQYFGPGTRLTVL.

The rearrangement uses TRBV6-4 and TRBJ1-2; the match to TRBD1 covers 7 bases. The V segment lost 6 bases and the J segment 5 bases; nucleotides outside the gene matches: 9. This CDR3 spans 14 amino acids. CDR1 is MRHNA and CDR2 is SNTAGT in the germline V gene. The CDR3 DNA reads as TGTGCCAGCAGAGTAACCGGGACAGCGTATGGCTACACCTTC. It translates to CASRVTGTAYGYTF.

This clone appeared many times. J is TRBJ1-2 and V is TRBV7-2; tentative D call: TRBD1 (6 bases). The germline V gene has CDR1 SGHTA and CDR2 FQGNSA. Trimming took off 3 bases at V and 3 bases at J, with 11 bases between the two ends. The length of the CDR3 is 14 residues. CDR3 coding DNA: TGTGCCAGCAGCTTTGAGGACAGTTACTATGGCTACACCTTC. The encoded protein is CASSFEDSYYGYTF.

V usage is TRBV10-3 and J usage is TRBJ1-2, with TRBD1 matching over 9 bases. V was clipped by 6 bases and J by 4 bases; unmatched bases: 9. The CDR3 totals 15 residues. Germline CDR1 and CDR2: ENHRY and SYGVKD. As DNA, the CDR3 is TGTGCCATCAGCCTCCGGGACAGGGCGGTCTATGGCTACACCTTC. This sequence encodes CAISLRDRAVYGYTF.

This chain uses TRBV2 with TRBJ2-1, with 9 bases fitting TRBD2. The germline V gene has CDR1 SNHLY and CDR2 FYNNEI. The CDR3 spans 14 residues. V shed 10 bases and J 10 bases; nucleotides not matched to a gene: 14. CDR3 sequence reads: CAILGLAGRGEQFF. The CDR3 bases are TGTGCCATCCTCGGGCTAGCGGGGCGAGGGGAGCAGTTCTTC.

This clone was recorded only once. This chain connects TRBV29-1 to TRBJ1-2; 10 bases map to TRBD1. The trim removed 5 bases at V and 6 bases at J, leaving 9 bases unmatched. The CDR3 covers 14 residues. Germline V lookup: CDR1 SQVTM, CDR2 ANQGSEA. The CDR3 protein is CSVSVRDRGHGYTF. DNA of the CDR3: TGCAGCGTTTCCGTGAGGGACAGGGGACATGGCTACACCTTC. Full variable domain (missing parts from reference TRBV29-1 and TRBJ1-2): SAVISQKPSRDICQRGTSLTIQCQVDSQVTMMFWYRQQPGQSLTLIATANQGSEATYESGFVIDKFPISRPNLTFSTLTVSNMSPEDSSIYLCSVSVRDRGHGYTFGSGTRLTVV.

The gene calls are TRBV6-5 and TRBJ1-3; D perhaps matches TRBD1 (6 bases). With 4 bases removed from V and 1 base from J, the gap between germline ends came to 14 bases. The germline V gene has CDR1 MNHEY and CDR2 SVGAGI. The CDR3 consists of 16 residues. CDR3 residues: CASSLLTGPSGNTIYF. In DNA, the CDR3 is TGTGCCAGCAGTTTATTGACAGGTCCTTCTGGAAACACCATATATTTT.

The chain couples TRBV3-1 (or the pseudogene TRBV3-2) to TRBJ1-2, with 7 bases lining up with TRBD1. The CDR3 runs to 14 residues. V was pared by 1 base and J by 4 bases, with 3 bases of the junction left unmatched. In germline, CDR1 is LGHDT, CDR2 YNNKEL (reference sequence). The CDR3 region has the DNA TGTGCCAGCAGCCAAGGACCAGGGGGCTATGGCTACACCTTC. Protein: CASSQGPGGYGYTF.

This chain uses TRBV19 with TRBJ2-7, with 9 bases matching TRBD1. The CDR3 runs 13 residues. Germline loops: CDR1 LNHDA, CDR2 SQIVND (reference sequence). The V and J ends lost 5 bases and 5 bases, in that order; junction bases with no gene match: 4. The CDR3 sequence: CASSAGQGHEQYV. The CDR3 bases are TGTGCCAGTAGTGCGGGACAGGGTCACGAGCAGTACGTC.

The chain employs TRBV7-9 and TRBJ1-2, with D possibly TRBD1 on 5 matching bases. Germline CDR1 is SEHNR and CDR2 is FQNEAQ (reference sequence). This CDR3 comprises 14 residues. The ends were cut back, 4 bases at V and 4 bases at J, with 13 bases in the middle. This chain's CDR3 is CASSSQGAPYGYTF. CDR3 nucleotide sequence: TGTGCCAGCAGCTCCCAGGGCGCGCCCTATGGCTACACCTTC.

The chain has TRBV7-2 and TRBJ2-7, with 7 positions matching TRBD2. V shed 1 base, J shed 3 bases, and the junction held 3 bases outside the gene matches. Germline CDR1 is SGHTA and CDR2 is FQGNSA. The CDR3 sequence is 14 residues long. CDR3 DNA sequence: TGTGCCAGCAGCTTAGGGGGGGGTCTCTACGAGCAGTACGTC. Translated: CASSLGGGLYEQYV.

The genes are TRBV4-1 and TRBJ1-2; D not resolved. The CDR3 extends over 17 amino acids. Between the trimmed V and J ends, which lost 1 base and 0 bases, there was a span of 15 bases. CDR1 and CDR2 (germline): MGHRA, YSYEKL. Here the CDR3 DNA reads TGCGCCAGCAGCCAAGGTTCAAACGCTGGAGCTAACTATGGCTACACCTTC. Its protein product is CASSQGSNAGANYGYTF.

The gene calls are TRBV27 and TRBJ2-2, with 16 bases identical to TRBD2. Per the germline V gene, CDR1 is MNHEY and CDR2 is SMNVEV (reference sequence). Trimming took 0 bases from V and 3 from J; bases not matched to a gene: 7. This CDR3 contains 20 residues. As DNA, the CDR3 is TGTGCCAGCAGTTTATCCGGGACTAGCGGGAGGGTAAAGGACACCGGGGAGCTGTTTTTT. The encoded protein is CASSLSGTSGRVKDTGELFF.

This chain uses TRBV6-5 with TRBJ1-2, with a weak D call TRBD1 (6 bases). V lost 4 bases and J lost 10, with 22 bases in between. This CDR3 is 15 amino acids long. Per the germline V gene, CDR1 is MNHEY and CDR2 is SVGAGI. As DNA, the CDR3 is TGTGCCAGCAGTTCCCTTACAGGGACCCCCGGGGACTACACCTTC. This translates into CASSSLTGTPGDYTF.

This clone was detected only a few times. The CDR3 region has the DNA TGTGCCAGTAGTATATGGGGGGGATCTATTGAAGCTTTCTTT. The encoded protein is CASSIWGGSIEAFF. This chain uses TRBV19 with TRBJ1-1; perhaps TRBD1 as D (5 bases). Trimming cost V 2 bases and J 7 bases, with 14 bases left between them. This CDR3 has 14 residues. Per germline, CDR1 LNHDA and CDR2 SQIVND (reference sequence).

DNA for the CDR3: TGTGCCAGCAGCAAATACTATGAGCAGTTCTTC. This translates into CASSKYYEQFF. The chain is built from TRBV7-8 and TRBJ2-1; no clear D. The V gene lost 5 bases and the J gene lost 8 bases, with 7 bases spanning the gap. This CDR3 region has 11 residues. Germline V gene data show CDR1 as SGHVS and CDR2 as FQNEAQ.

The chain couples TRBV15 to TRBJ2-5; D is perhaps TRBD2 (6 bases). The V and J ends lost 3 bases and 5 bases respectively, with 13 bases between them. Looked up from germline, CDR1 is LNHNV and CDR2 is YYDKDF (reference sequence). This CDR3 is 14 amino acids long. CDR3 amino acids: CATSSLGGGETQYF. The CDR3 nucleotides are TGTGCCACCAGCAGCCTCGGGGGTGGGGAGACCCAGTACTTC.